Listed below are T cell receptor beta chains from one sample, sequenced in a study of OX40 agonist ivuxolimab in advanced cancers. Clones were read by immunoSEQ multiplex PCR, and TCRdb kept only the in-frame ones, dropping some. Counted here are 60,000 or so clones, 92% occurring once; the ten biggest clones make up approximately 23%. The sample in question was CD4+ or CD8+ T cells sorted from blood, obtained in a trial of the OX40 agonist ivuxolimab. The receptor set was obtained from an adult with an advanced solid tumor such as melanoma, head and neck, liver or kidney cancer. The CDR3 runs from the conserved cysteine through the conserved F or W. Each record gives: clone size, D gene, J gene, V gene, CDR3 protein, CDR3 DNA. D genes are given only for firm matches. Clone size, where shown, is once, few, many, or a class for clones that have expanded.

abundance: NA; d_gene: TRBD2; j_gene: TRBJ2-1; v_gene: TRBV4-2; CDR3aa: CASSPGLDYNEQFF; CDR3nt: TGTGCCAGCAGCCCGGGACTAGACTACAATGAGCAGTTCTTC
abundance: NA; d_gene: NA; j_gene: TRBJ2-3; v_gene: TRBV27; CDR3aa: CASSFLGTSTDTQYF; CDR3nt: TGTGCCAGCAGTTTTTTGGGGACCAGCACAGATACGCAGTATTTT
abundance: NA; d_gene: NA; j_gene: TRBJ1-2; v_gene: TRBV29-1; CDR3aa: CSVEPITGSGYTF; CDR3nt: TGCAGCGTTGAGCCCATTACAGGGTCTGGCTACACCTTC
abundance: NA; d_gene: NA; j_gene: TRBJ2-3; v_gene: TRBV11-1; CDR3aa: CASSTWTDLTDTQYF; CDR3nt: TGTGCCAGCAGCACATGGACAGACCTCACAGATACGCAGTATTTT
abundance: NA; d_gene: NA; j_gene: TRBJ1-1; v_gene: TRBV23-1; CDR3aa: CASSPPDTNTEAFF; CDR3nt: TGCGCCAGCAGTCCCCCAGACACTAACACTGAAGCTTTCTTT
abundance: NA; d_gene: TRBD1; j_gene: TRBJ1-5; v_gene: TRBV25-1; CDR3aa: CASSETGEDQPQHF; CDR3nt: TGTGCCAGCAGTGAGACAGGGGAAGATCAGCCCCAGCATTTT
abundance: few; d_gene: TRBD1; j_gene: TRBJ1-5; v_gene: TRBV2; CDR3aa: CASSGQGRQPQHF; CDR3nt: TGTGCCAGCAGTGGACAGGGTCGACAGCCCCAGCATTTT
abundance: NA; d_gene: NA; j_gene: TRBJ2-1; v_gene: TRBV7-3; CDR3aa: CASSLIEEGEQFF; CDR3nt: TGTGCCAGCAGCTTAATTGAGGAGGGTGAGCAGTTCTTC
abundance: NA; d_gene: NA; j_gene: TRBJ2-1; v_gene: TRBV9; CDR3aa: CASSPHPMAEVYNEQFF; CDR3nt: TGTGCCAGCAGCCCCCACCCTATGGCGGAGGTCTACAATGAGCAGTTCTTC
abundance: NA; d_gene: NA; j_gene: TRBJ1-5; v_gene: TRBV27; CDR3aa: CASSLGLSHQPQHF; CDR3nt: TGTGCCAGCAGTTTGGGGTTATCGCATCAGCCCCAGCATTTT
abundance: NA; d_gene: NA; j_gene: TRBJ2-4; v_gene: TRBV19; CDR3aa: CASSSLSGGVRGGLNIQYF; CDR3nt: TGTGCCAGTAGTAGCCTCAGTGGAGGGGTCCGGGGTGGGCTAAACATTCAGTACTTC
abundance: NA; d_gene: TRBD1; j_gene: TRBJ1-6; v_gene: TRBV30; CDR3aa: CAWSVVGQGRSPLHF; CDR3nt: TGTGCCTGGAGTGTAGTCGGACAGGGCCGGTCACCCCTCCACTTT
abundance: once; d_gene: TRBD2; j_gene: TRBJ2-3; v_gene: TRBV4-2; CDR3aa: CASSLTNGGGADTQYF; CDR3nt: TGTGCCAGCAGCCTTACTAACGGCGGGGGGGCGGATACGCAGTATTTT
abundance: NA; d_gene: NA; j_gene: TRBJ1-6; v_gene: TRBV28; CDR3aa: CASTSLQGYSPLHF; CDR3nt: TGTGCCAGCACTTCACTACAGGGATATTCACCCCTCCACTTT
abundance: NA; d_gene: TRBD1; j_gene: TRBJ2-3; v_gene: TRBV18; CDR3aa: CASHRGRGLDTQYF; CDR3nt: TGTGCCAGCCACAGGGGCAGGGGATTAGATACGCAGTATTTT
abundance: NA; d_gene: TRBD1; j_gene: TRBJ1-2; v_gene: TRBV28; CDR3aa: CASSPLDVPGGDYGYTF; CDR3nt: TGTGCCAGCAGTCCTTTAGACGTGCCAGGGGGTGACTATGGCTACACCTTC
abundance: NA; d_gene: TRBD1; j_gene: TRBJ2-1; v_gene: TRBV28; CDR3aa: CASSSWTGRNEQFF; CDR3nt: TGTGCCAGCAGTTCTTGGACAGGGCGGAATGAGCAGTTCTTC
abundance: once; d_gene: NA; j_gene: TRBJ1-2; v_gene: TRBV19; CDR3aa: CASSINPTANYGYTF; CDR3nt: TGTGCCAGTAGTATTAATCCGACAGCTAACTATGGCTACACCTTC
abundance: NA; d_gene: NA; j_gene: TRBJ1-6; v_gene: TRBV28; CDR3aa: CASRRGHSYNSPLHF; CDR3nt: TGTGCCAGCAGACGGGGACATTCTTATAATTCACCCCTCCACTTT
abundance: NA; d_gene: NA; j_gene: TRBJ1-6; v_gene: TRBV19; CDR3aa: CASSIRASYNSPLHF; CDR3nt: TGTGCCAGTAGTATCCGAGCCTCCTATAATTCACCCCTCCACTTT
abundance: NA; d_gene: NA; j_gene: TRBJ1-1; v_gene: TRBV5-4; CDR3aa: CASSLAASGTEAFF; CDR3nt: TGTGCCAGCAGCTTGGCGGCGTCTGGTACTGAAGCCTTCTTT
abundance: NA; d_gene: TRBD2; j_gene: TRBJ2-1; v_gene: TRBV29-1; CDR3aa: CSVDGAGGTYNEQFF; CDR3nt: TGCAGCGTTGACGGAGCGGGAGGCACCTACAATGAGCAGTTCTTC
abundance: once; d_gene: NA; j_gene: TRBJ1-1; v_gene: TRBV28; CDR3aa: CASSFRADGEAFF; CDR3nt: TGTGCCAGCAGTTTTAGGGCGGACGGTGAAGCTTTCTTT
abundance: NA; d_gene: NA; j_gene: TRBJ2-2; v_gene: TRBV7-8; CDR3aa: CASSSSDTGELFF; CDR3nt: TGTGCCAGCAGCTCGTCGGATACCGGGGAGCTGTTTTTT
abundance: NA; d_gene: NA; j_gene: TRBJ2-3; v_gene: TRBV28; CDR3aa: CASSSLTWGGADTQYF; CDR3nt: TGTGCCAGCAGTTCCCTGACCTGGGGTGGCGCAGATACGCAGTATTTT
abundance: NA; d_gene: NA; j_gene: TRBJ2-7; v_gene: TRBV30; CDR3aa: CAWRGAYEQYF; CDR3nt: TGTGCCTGGCGGGGGGCTTACGAGCAGTACTTC
abundance: NA; d_gene: NA; j_gene: TRBJ2-7; v_gene: TRBV9; CDR3aa: CASSVAWGPSYEQYF; CDR3nt: TGTGCCAGCAGCGTAGCGTGGGGTCCCTCCTACGAGCAGTACTTC
abundance: NA; d_gene: NA; j_gene: TRBJ1-3; v_gene: TRBV28; CDR3aa: CASSSTRLGGNTIYF; CDR3nt: TGTGCCAGCAGTTCGACCAGGCTGGGGGGAAACACCATATATTTT
abundance: NA; d_gene: NA; j_gene: TRBJ2-7; v_gene: TRBV6-6; CDR3aa: CASSYGPRGSSYEQYF; CDR3nt: TGTGCCAGCAGTTACGGGCCCCGGGGCAGCTCCTACGAGCAGTACTTC
abundance: few; d_gene: TRBD1; j_gene: TRBJ1-5; v_gene: TRBV30; CDR3aa: CAWRGHGTAYNQPQHF; CDR3nt: TGTGCCTGGAGGGGGCACGGGACAGCCTACAATCAGCCCCAGCATTTT
abundance: NA; d_gene: TRBD1; j_gene: TRBJ2-2; v_gene: TRBV6-5; CDR3aa: CASTQGAVDTGELFF; CDR3nt: TGTGCCAGCACTCAGGGGGCAGTTGACACCGGGGAGCTGTTTTTT
abundance: NA; d_gene: NA; j_gene: TRBJ1-5; v_gene: TRBV27; CDR3aa: CASSSLPGVPNQPQHF; CDR3nt: TGTGCCAGCAGTTCTCTCCCGGGGGTCCCCAATCAGCCCCAGCATTTT
abundance: NA; d_gene: NA; j_gene: TRBJ2-3; v_gene: TRBV27; CDR3aa: CASSSSLYTQYF; CDR3nt: TGTGCCAGCAGTTCGAGTCTCTATACGCAGTATTTT
abundance: NA; d_gene: NA; j_gene: TRBJ1-5; v_gene: TRBV5-6; CDR3aa: CASSLHSPNQPQHF; CDR3nt: TGTGCCAGCAGCTTGCACAGCCCCAATCAGCCCCAGCATTTT
abundance: NA; d_gene: NA; j_gene: TRBJ2-3; v_gene: TRBV5-4; CDR3aa: CASSLDSTVSTDTQYF; CDR3nt: TGTGCCAGCAGCTTGGACTCGACTGTTAGCACAGATACGCAGTATTTT
abundance: NA; d_gene: NA; j_gene: TRBJ2-3; v_gene: TRBV9; CDR3aa: CASSPQSGTDTQYF; CDR3nt: TGTGCCAGCAGCCCTCAATCTGGCACAGATACGCAGTATTTT
abundance: NA; d_gene: TRBD2; j_gene: TRBJ2-2; v_gene: TRBV7-8; CDR3aa: CASSLLAGVGAGELFF; CDR3nt: TGTGCCAGCAGCCTCCTGGCGGGAGTGGGGGCCGGGGAGCTGTTTTTT
abundance: NA; d_gene: NA; j_gene: TRBJ2-1; v_gene: TRBV4-3; CDR3aa: CASSQDPNPGTLNNEQFF; CDR3nt: TGCGCCAGCAGCCAAGATCCCAATCCCGGGACTTTAAACAATGAGCAGTTCTTC
abundance: NA; d_gene: TRBD2; j_gene: TRBJ2-3; v_gene: TRBV6-4; CDR3aa: CASSDGTSGKDTQYF; CDR3nt: TGTGCCAGCAGTGACGGGACTAGCGGGAAAGATACGCAGTATTTT
abundance: NA; d_gene: NA; j_gene: TRBJ2-7; v_gene: TRBV6-6; CDR3aa: CASSYKGRYEQYF; CDR3nt: TGTGCCAGCAGTTACAAGGGCCGGTACGAGCAGTACTTC
abundance: NA; d_gene: TRBD2; j_gene: TRBJ2-1; v_gene: TRBV7-2; CDR3aa: CASSLLGGGAWENEQFF; CDR3nt: TGTGCCAGCAGCTTACTTGGCGGGGGGGCCTGGGAGAATGAGCAGTTCTTC
abundance: once; d_gene: TRBD1; j_gene: TRBJ2-1; v_gene: TRBV2; CDR3aa: CASSITGGAGNEQFF; CDR3nt: TGTGCCAGCTCTATCACAGGGGGCGCAGGCAATGAGCAGTTCTTC
abundance: NA; d_gene: NA; j_gene: TRBJ1-5; v_gene: TRBV28; CDR3aa: CASTGRGNQPQHF; CDR3nt: TGTGCCAGCACAGGAAGGGGCAATCAGCCCCAGCATTTT
abundance: NA; d_gene: NA; j_gene: TRBJ2-1; v_gene: TRBV28; CDR3aa: CASTLFGGSYNEQFF; CDR3nt: TGTGCCAGCACCCTATTTGGGGGCTCCTACAATGAGCAGTTCTTC
abundance: once; d_gene: NA; j_gene: TRBJ2-3; v_gene: TRBV5-1; CDR3aa: CASQEGAPRTDTQYF; CDR3nt: TGCGCCAGCCAGGAGGGGGCGCCGCGGACAGATACGCAGTATTTT
abundance: NA; d_gene: TRBD1; j_gene: TRBJ1-1; v_gene: TRBV28; CDR3aa: CASSPSEGGMNTEAFF; CDR3nt: TGTGCCAGCAGTCCTAGTGAAGGGGGCATGAACACTGAAGCTTTCTTT
abundance: NA; d_gene: TRBD1; j_gene: TRBJ1-1; v_gene: TRBV11-3; CDR3aa: CASSYPGGAEAFF; CDR3nt: TGTGCCAGCAGCTATCCAGGGGGCGCGGAAGCTTTCTTT
abundance: NA; d_gene: TRBD2; j_gene: TRBJ2-1; v_gene: TRBV25-1; CDR3aa: CASSGWTSGVIDEQFF; CDR3nt: TGTGCCAGCAGTGGTTGGACTAGCGGGGTGATCGATGAGCAGTTCTTC
abundance: once; d_gene: NA; j_gene: TRBJ1-1; v_gene: TRBV5-6; CDR3aa: CASSFGGSEAFF; CDR3nt: TGTGCCAGCAGCTTTGGAGGCAGTGAAGCTTTCTTT
abundance: NA; d_gene: NA; j_gene: TRBJ1-5; v_gene: TRBV9; CDR3aa: CASSVLYNQPQHF; CDR3nt: TGTGCCAGCAGCGTCCTTTACAATCAGCCCCAGCATTTT
abundance: NA; d_gene: NA; j_gene: TRBJ2-3; v_gene: TRBV13; CDR3aa: CASIVDSGFHRTDTQYF; CDR3nt: TGTGCCAGCATCGTAGACAGCGGATTTCACCGCACAGATACGCAGTATTTT